Shown below are 27 T cell receptor beta chains from a single sample sequenced in a study of graft-versus-host responses after intestinal transplantation. Data came from immunoSEQ multiplex PCR; TCRdb stores just in-frame clones and leaves some out. The repertoire holds 80,000 to 85,000 clones, roughly 89% seen once, with roughly 0.1% in the top ten. Antigens for these TCRs are unknown. Material: unstimulated CD4+ T cells sorted from spleen or lymph node cells, obtained before intestinal transplant. Source of these receptors: a human donor who received an intestinal transplant.

This chain connects TRBV19 to TRBJ1-5, with 11 bases fitting TRBD1. This CDR3 contains 17 residues. Germline assignment: CDR1 LNHDA and CDR2 SQIVND (reference sequence). V lost 8 bases and J lost 4; bases outside the gene matches: 13. CDR3 in DNA: TGTGCCAGTCCTGGACAGGGGGCAAGAAGGCGGAATCAGCCCCAGCATTTT. Amino acids: CASPGQGARRRNQPQHF.

This clone has only one observation. The chain employs TRBV6-1 and TRBJ1-3, with 8 bases that match TRBD1. The CDR3 is made up of 15 amino acids. From germline, CDR1 is MNHNS and CDR2 SASEGT. V was clipped by 7 bases and J by 2 bases; unmatched bases: 7. The CDR3 loop reads CASKPEQGAGNTIYF. In DNA, the CDR3 is TGTGCCAGCAAACCAGAACAGGGGGCTGGAAACACCATATATTTT.

The chain carries TRBV5-1 and TRBJ1-1; D is perhaps TRBD1 (5 bases). CDR3 length equals 15 residues. Germline V gene lookup returns CDR1 SGHRS and CDR2 YFSETQ. V lost 3 bases and J 2 bases, leaving 14 bases between the germline ends. CDR3 sequence: CASSSTGGINTEAFF. The CDR3 DNA reads TGCGCCAGCAGCTCAACAGGCGGAATTAACACTGAAGCTTTCTTT.

The sample holds one count of this clone. This chain joins TRBV5-1 and TRBJ2-2, with D possibly being TRBD1 (6 bases). The CDR3 consists of 16 residues. The V end was cut by 3 bases, the J end by 6 bases, with 18 bases between. The germline gives CDR1 SGHRS, CDR2 YFSETQ. The CDR3 DNA reads TGCGCCAGCAGCTCGGAGGCCAGGGGTCTCGCCGGGGAGCTGTTTTTT. Encoded protein: CASSSEARGLAGELFF.

This chain connects TRBV19 to TRBJ2-7, with 9 bases aligning to TRBD1. This CDR3 has 14 amino acids. The germline V gene encodes CDR1 LNHDA and CDR2 SQIVND (reference sequence). The V and J ends lost 9 bases and 0 bases, in that order; junction bases with no gene match: 6. CDR3 sequence: CASRRDRASYEQYF. CDR3 sequence (DNA): TGTGCCAGCCGCAGGGACAGGGCCTCCTACGAGCAGTACTTC.

The rearrangement joins TRBV2 to TRBJ1-2; 7 bases align to TRBD1. CDR3 size: 12 residues. Per germline, CDR1 SNHLY and CDR2 FYNNEI. V was pared by 6 bases and J by 8 bases, with 6 bases of the junction left unmatched. In nucleotides, the CDR3 is TGTGCCAGCAGAATGGACAGGCTCGGCTACACCTTC. Translating gives CASRMDRLGYTF.

This sequence joins TRBV2 and TRBJ1-1, with D uncertain. This CDR3 has 13 amino acids. Per germline, CDR1 SNHLY and CDR2 FYNNEI. Trimming left V 6 bases short and J 5 bases short, with 13 bases between. CDR3 in amino acids: CASSVGPKTEAFF. The CDR3, as DNA: TGTGCCAGCAGCGTGGGCCCTAAAACTGAAGCTTTCTTT.

The chain recombines TRBV30 with TRBJ1-5, with D possibly matching TRBD1 (6 bases). From germline, CDR1 is GTSNPN and CDR2 SVGIG (reference sequence). V dropped 3 bases and J dropped 2 bases, with 17 bases sitting between them. The CDR3 is 16 residues long. CDR3 nucleotides: TGTGCCTGGAGCGGGGGGGCAGCTGGCGGCAATCAGCCCCAGCATTTT. Its protein product is CAWSGGAAGGNQPQHF.

This clone came up once. V usage is TRBV10-1 and J usage is TRBJ2-1; TRBD2 aligns across 7 bases. This CDR3 has 16 amino acids. The germline gives CDR1 WNHNN, CDR2 SYGVQD (reference sequence). Trimming removed 2 bases from V and 6 bases from J; junction bases left unmatched: 10. The DNA of the CDR3 is TGCGCCAGCAGTGAGCTGAGGACTAGTCTGAGCAATGAGCAGTTCTTC. Translating gives CASSELRTSLSNEQFF.

The chain uses TRBV7-2 and TRBJ1-2; 8 bases line up with TRBD1. CDR1 and CDR2 (germline): SGHTA, FQGNSA. The CDR3 has 14 amino acids. The junction had 2 bases not matched to a gene; V was cut back by 4 bases and J by 1 base. In DNA, the CDR3 is TGTGCCAGCAGCTGGACAGGGCTTAACTATGGCTACACCTTC. It specifies CASSWTGLNYGYTF.

The CDR3 sequence is CASSEGRQSGGYEQYF. For the CDR3, the DNA is TGCGCCAGCAGTGAAGGCCGGCAGAGCGGGGGTTACGAGCAGTACTTC. The rearrangement joins TRBV10-1 to TRBJ2-7, with 8 bases lining up with TRBD2. Germline V gene data show CDR1 as WNHNN and CDR2 as SYGVQD (reference sequence). The junction had 11 bases not matched to a gene; V was cut back by 3 bases and J by 4 bases. The CDR3 length is 16 residues.

The chain links TRBV5-1 to TRBJ2-2; D is undetermined. Germline V lookup: CDR1 SGHRS, CDR2 YFSETQ. This CDR3 region has 15 residues. Trimming pared 0 bases from V and 2 bases from J, leaving 8 bases between. The CDR3 DNA reads as TGCGCCAGCAGCTTGGATTCCAGAAACACCGGGGAGCTGTTTTTT. Residues: CASSLDSRNTGELFF.

The chain has TRBV7-2 and TRBJ2-1; D ambiguous. Germline V gene data show CDR1 as SGHTA and CDR2 as FQGNSA. This CDR3 region has 15 residues. Deletions cut 5 bases from V and 4 bases from J, with 15 bases between. This CDR3 reads CASSRLPTLYNEQFF. DNA of the CDR3: TGTGCCAGCAGCCGATTACCTACCTTGTACAATGAGCAGTTCTTC.

This clone has just a few counts. The CDR3 region has the DNA TGTGCCAGCAGTACAGGGACCGTAAACTATGGCTACACCTTC. Its translation is CASSTGTVNYGYTF. The V call is TRBV6-1, the J call TRBJ1-2, with D possibly being TRBD1 (6 bases). The V end lost 5 bases, the J end lost 2 bases, and 12 bases lay between the germline ends. The CDR3 totals 14 residues. The germline V gene has CDR1 MNHNS and CDR2 SASEGT.

V is TRBV9 and J is TRBJ2-7, with TRBD2 matching over 10 bases. Germline CDR1 SGDLS, CDR2 YYNGEE. This CDR3 spans 16 amino acids. V lost 0 bases to trimming and J lost 1 base; unmatched junction nucleotides: 4. Here the CDR3 reads CASSVGPAGGSYEQYF. The CDR3 DNA reads as TGTGCCAGCAGCGTAGGGCCAGCGGGGGGGTCCTACGAGCAGTACTTC.

This clone came up a few times. The chain joins TRBV10-2 to TRBJ2-7; D possibly corresponds to TRBD1 (5 bases). Trimming left V 4 bases short and J 1 base short, with 14 bases between. Germline V CDR1 and CDR2: WSHSY, SAAADI. CDR3 length: 15 amino acids. The CDR3 region has the DNA TGCGCCAGCAGTGGGCCGGGTCAGGGATCCTACGAGCAGTACTTC. Amino acid sequence: CASSGPGQGSYEQYF.

V is TRBV5-4 and J is TRBJ2-1, with D perhaps matching TRBD2 (7 bases). The CDR3 is 16 residues long. V lost 2 bases and J 7 bases, leaving 19 bases between the germline ends. Germline CDR1 SGHNT, CDR2 YYREEE (reference sequence). In DNA form, the CDR3 reads TGTGCCAGCAGCTTCGAGGCGGGGGCGGGAGTAAATGAGCAGTTCTTC. Amino acids: CASSFEAGAGVNEQFF.

The V call is TRBV30, the J call TRBJ1-2; 10 bases align to TRBD1. Germline assignment: CDR1 GTSNPN and CDR2 SVGIG (reference sequence). The V and J ends lost 5 bases and 2 bases, in that order; junction bases with no gene match: 2. The CDR3 loop spans 13 amino acids. CDR3 nucleotide sequence: TGTGCCTGGGGGGACAGGGGCAACTATGGCTACACCTTC. This codes for CAWGDRGNYGYTF.

In this sample, this clone turned up once. The genes are TRBV30 and TRBJ1-3, with D possibly TRBD1 on 6 matching bases. The CDR3 sequence is 17 residues long. Trimming took 0 bases from V and 4 from J, leaving 19 bases between them. CDR1 and CDR2 from the germline V gene are GTSNPN and SVGIG (reference sequence). CDR3 DNA sequence: TGTGCCTGGAGTGTCGATTGGGCAGGGGCTCGGGGAAACACCATATATTTT. Its translation is CAWSVDWAGARGNTIYF.

The genes are TRBV7-9 and TRBJ1-1; D might be TRBD1 (5 bases). CDR1 is SEHNR, CDR2 FQNEAQ, per germline (reference sequence). The CDR3 spans 15 residues. The ends were cut back, 1 base at V and 0 bases at J, with 9 bases in the middle. The CDR3, as DNA: TGTGCCAGCAGCTTAGACCAGGGATTGAACACTGAAGCTTTCTTT. It codes for CASSLDQGLNTEAFF.

This chain joins TRBV7-9 and TRBJ1-2, with D possibly TRBD1 on 5 matching bases. V was trimmed by 0 bases and J by 5 bases, leaving 16 bases between them. Per germline, CDR1 SEHNR and CDR2 FQNEAQ (reference sequence). The CDR3 extends over 16 amino acids. In nucleotides, the CDR3 is TGTGCCAGCAGCTTAGCCCAGGGCGTAATAGTTTATGGCTACACCTTC. This translates into CASSLAQGVIVYGYTF.

Concerning this clone: Other DNA sequences within the sample encode an identical CDR3. This rearrangement joins TRBV9 to TRBJ1-1, with D unclear. Germline V gives CDR1 SGDLS, CDR2 YYNGEE. CDR3 length equals 13 residues. V lost 5 bases and J 1 base, leaving 9 bases between the germline ends. The CDR3 DNA reads as TGTGCCAGCAGGGAGGGTCCGAACACTGAAGCTTTCTTT. As protein: CASREGPNTEAFF.

The genes are TRBV6-1 and TRBJ2-4; tentatively, D is TRBD1 (6 bases). This CDR3 region has 13 residues. The germline gives CDR1 MNHNS, CDR2 SASEGT. V lost 4 bases to trimming and J lost 4 bases, with 8 bases between them. DNA of the CDR3: TGTGCCAGCAGTGGGACAGTGAAAAACATTCAGTACTTC. Its translation is CASSGTVKNIQYF.

The CDR3 sequence is CASSYRTGPSTDTQYF. CDR3 in DNA: TGTGCCAGCAGTTACCGGACAGGACCTAGCACAGATACGCAGTATTTT. The genes are TRBV6-6 and TRBJ2-3, with TRBD1 matching 7 bases. V lost 2 bases, J lost 0 bases, and 5 bases stayed unmatched. The CDR3 loop spans 16 amino acids. Germline V gives CDR1 MNHNY, CDR2 SVGAGI (reference sequence).

V gene TRBV25-1 combines with J gene TRBJ1-6, with TRBD1 as a possible D gene (6 bases). The length of the CDR3 is 15 residues. Germline V lookup: CDR1 MGHDK, CDR2 SYGVNS. V lost 9 bases, J lost 9 bases, and 21 bases lay in between. The CDR3 nucleotides are TGTGCCAGTTCTGGAACCACAGGGTTTGGTTCACCCCTCCACTTT. Its protein product is CASSGTTGFGSPLHF.

The chain uses TRBV4-3 and TRBJ1-2; the D gene is possibly TRBD1 (5 bases). Germline V gene data show CDR1 as LGHNA and CDR2 as YSLEER. V gave up 0 bases and J gave up 8 bases, with 10 bases separating them. The CDR3 is 13 amino acids. CDR3 region: CASSQEPGYGYTF. In nucleotides, the CDR3 is TGCGCCAGCAGCCAAGAACCAGGGTACGGCTACACCTTC.

The chain uses TRBV5-6 and TRBJ2-5; tentative D call: TRBD1 (6 bases). The CDR3 loop spans 16 amino acids. V lost 2 bases to trimming and J lost 3 bases, with 17 bases between them. The V gene's germline CDR1 is SGHDT and CDR2 YYEEEE. The CDR3 coding sequence is TGTGCCAGCAGCTTACCAGGCAGGGGCGAGGAAGAGACCCAGTACTTC. It yields the protein CASSLPGRGEEETQYF.